This TCR beta chain was identified in a study of blood T cell repertoires in COVID-19. Trimming pared 7 bases from V and 3 bases from J, leaving 22 bases between. Germline V gene data show CDR1 as SGHAT and CDR2 as FQNNGV. CDR3 length: 17 amino acids. Data came from immunoSEQ multiplex PCR; TCRdb stores just in-frame clones and leaves some out. This table holds 90,000 to 150,000 clones, roughly three quarters found once. This sequence originates from a human donor in a cohort sampled during active COVID-19. The chain joins TRBV11-2 to TRBJ2-1; D is ambiguous. Sequencing was carried out using peripheral blood. The CDR3 bases are TGTGCCAGCACGCCGGTACCTTCATACTTTGGCTACAATGAGCAGTTCTTC. Translating gives CASTPVPSYFGYNEQFF.